This passage covers 24 T cell receptor beta chains from one sample sequenced in a study of cytomegalovirus exposure and HLA in healthy donors. The PCR had 60 Vbeta and 13 Jbeta primers. Here immunoSEQ multiplex PCR was the method, and the copy in TCRdb shows in-frame clones only, minus some. The profile shows over 100,000 clones, 55% to 65% of them singletons. Sample: PBMCs. All receptors come from a woman aged 25 to 39 in good health and CMV-seronegative.

This clone occurred a few times. This chain links TRBV7-2 with TRBJ2-2; 10 positions agree with TRBD2. From germline, CDR1 is SGHTA and CDR2 FQGNSA. J was trimmed by 5 bases and V by 3 bases; bases with no gene match: 3. The CDR3 length is 15 residues. The CDR3 nucleotides are TGTGCCAGCAGCTTTACTAGCGGGGTTACCGGGGAGCTGTTTTTT. As protein: CASSFTSGVTGELFF. The full variable domain, in which reference TRBV7-2 and TRBJ2-2 provide the parts outside the CDR3, is GAGVSQSPSNKVTEKGKDVELRCDPISGHTALYWYRQSLGQGLEFLIYFQGNSAPDKSGLPSDRFSAERTGGSVSTLTIQRTQQEDSAVYLCASSFTSGVTGELFFGEGSRLTVL.

CDR3 amino acids: CASSPRVYSNQPQHF. CDR3 DNA: TGTGCCAGCAGCCCCCGGGTATATAGCAATCAGCCCCAGCATTTT. The genes are TRBV6-6 and TRBJ1-5; D remains unclear. CDR1 and CDR2 (germline): MNHNY, SVGAGI (reference sequence). This CDR3 region has 15 residues. V was pared by 6 bases and J by 0 bases, with 12 bases between.

This sequence joins TRBV28 and TRBJ2-7; 9 positions match TRBD1. CDR3 length: 15 amino acids. Germline lookup yields CDR1 MDHEN and CDR2 SYDVKM. V shed 6 bases, J shed 6 bases, and the junction held 12 bases outside the gene matches. CDR3 region: CASRDGDRDLGEQYF. DNA of the CDR3: TGTGCCAGCAGGGACGGGGACAGGGATCTTGGCGAGCAGTACTTC.

This clone has only one observation. The rearrangement joins TRBV19 to TRBJ2-7; TRBD2 matches at 8 bases. The V and J ends lost 2 bases and 0 bases, in that order; junction bases with no gene match: 3. The germline V gene encodes CDR1 LNHDA and CDR2 SQIVND (reference sequence). This CDR3 has 15 residues. The CDR3 protein is CASSIRLAGSYEQYF. The CDR3 DNA reads as TGTGCCAGTAGTATACGGCTAGCGGGCTCCTACGAGCAGTACTTC.

This clone was detected a few times. V is TRBV2 and J is TRBJ1-5, with D unclear. The CDR3 consists of 12 residues. V was pared by 3 bases and J by 4 bases, with 4 bases between. CDR1 and CDR2 (germline): SNHLY, FYNNEI. In DNA, the CDR3 is TGTGCCAGCAGTGACAGTAATCAGCCCCAGCATTTT. Translating gives CASSDSNQPQHF. The variable domain in full, completed from reference TRBV2 and TRBJ1-5, reads EPEVTQTPSHQVTQMGQEVILRCVPISNHLYFYWYRQILGQKVEFLVSFYNNEISEKSEIFDDQFSVERPDGSNFTLKIRSTKLEDSAMYFCASSDSNQPQHFGDGTRLSIL.

The CDR3 DNA sequence: TGTGCCAGCAGCGTCTCGCGGGACCTAGCGGGAGTGAGTACGCAGTATTTT. It translates to CASSVSRDLAGVSTQYF. This sequence joins TRBV7-9 and TRBJ2-3, with 10 bases matching TRBD2. With 5 bases clipped from V and 8 bases from J, the junction kept 16 bases outside the gene matches. The CDR3 has 17 amino acids. Germline loops: CDR1 SEHNR, CDR2 FQNEAQ (reference sequence).

The chain combines TRBV7-8 with TRBJ2-7, with TRBD2 as a possible D gene (7 bases). With 1 base removed from V and 3 bases from J, the gap between germline ends came to 13 bases. The CDR3 is made up of 15 amino acids. Germline CDR1 reads SGHVS; CDR2 reads FQNEAQ. The CDR3 nucleotides are TGTGCCAGCAGCTTAGATCGCGGGGGCCGCTACGAGCAGTACTTC. Translation: CASSLDRGGRYEQYF.

This clone has more than one count but fewer than ten. V and J are TRBV5-6 and TRBJ2-1; 10 bases match TRBD2. Trimming took 5 bases from V and 0 from J; bases not matched to a gene: 11. Germline CDR1 SGHDT, CDR2 YYEEEE. The CDR3 has 18 residues. The CDR3 sequence: CASSFGLAGASSYNEQFF. In nucleotides, the CDR3 is TGTGCCAGCAGTTTTGGGCTAGCGGGAGCTTCCTCCTACAATGAGCAGTTCTTC.

The CDR3 loop is CASSSGSGGNQPQHF. The CDR3, as DNA: TGTGCCAGCAGCTCCGGCTCAGGGGGAAATCAGCCCCAGCATTTT. J is TRBJ1-5 and V is TRBV6-1; 7 nucleotides agree with TRBD1. V dropped 6 bases and J dropped 4; count of bases not matched to a gene: 9. The germline V gene encodes CDR1 MNHNS and CDR2 SASEGT. The CDR3 length is 15 residues.

This clone came up once. The rearrangement uses TRBV6-6 and TRBJ1-2; weak D call: TRBD1 (5 bases). Germline V gene sequence: CDR1 MNHNY, CDR2 SVGAGI (reference sequence). This CDR3 region has 12 residues. With 6 bases removed from V and 7 bases from J, the gap between germline ends came to 12 bases. CDR3 region: CASRGQGSGYTF. CDR3 sequence (DNA): TGTGCCAGCAGGGGCCAGGGAAGTGGCTACACCTTC.

This clone is a singleton in its sample. The V call is TRBV6-6, the J call TRBJ2-3; no reliable D call. Trimming left V 7 bases short and J 2 bases short, with 13 bases between. Germline CDR1 is MNHNY and CDR2 is SVGAGI (reference sequence). The CDR3 is made up of 14 amino acids. CDR3 sequence (DNA): TGTGCCAGCAAGCCCTTTGAGTCCACAGATACGCAGTATTTT. Translating it yields CASKPFESTDTQYF.

The J gene is TRBJ2-2, the V gene TRBV6-1; 14 bases are shared with TRBD2. The ends lost 6 bases at V and 4 bases at J; junction bases unmatched: 1. The germline CDR1 and CDR2 sequences are MNHNS and SASEGT. The length of the CDR3 is 15 residues. CDR3 loop: CASRGLAGVTGELFF. CDR3 DNA: TGTGCCAGCAGGGGACTAGCGGGAGTCACCGGGGAGCTGTTTTTT.

The V and J genes are TRBV7-9 and TRBJ2-1, with D perhaps TRBD2 (6 bases). The germline CDR1 and CDR2 sequences are SEHNR and FQNEAQ (reference sequence). The CDR3 extends over 15 amino acids. Trimming stripped 5 bases from V and 4 bases from J, with 15 bases between. The CDR3 nucleotides are TGTGCCAGCAGCCCCACTCGCGGGATGTACAATGAGCAGTTCTTC. Its protein is CASSPTRGMYNEQFF.

This clone was counted between two and nine times. This chain joins TRBV19 and TRBJ1-1; 12 nucleotides line up with TRBD1. Germline CDR1 is LNHDA and CDR2 is SQIVND (reference sequence). The ends lost 9 bases at V and 3 bases at J; junction bases unmatched: 8. The CDR3 covers 15 residues. The CDR3 DNA reads TGTGCCAGCCAAAGGGACAGGGGGCGGGACACTGAAGCTTTCTTT. This sequence encodes CASQRDRGRDTEAFF. Using reference TRBV19 and TRBJ1-1 for the parts outside the CDR3, the full variable domain is DGGITQSPKYLFRKEGQNVTLSCEQNLNHDAMYWYRQDPGQGLRLIYYSQIVNDFQKGDIAEGYSVSREKKESFPLTVTSAQKNPTAFYLCASQRDRGRDTEAFFGQGTRLTVV.

The chain uses TRBV7-2 and TRBJ2-3; TRBD2 agrees at 8 bases. With 5 bases clipped from V and 1 base from J, the junction kept 5 bases outside the gene matches. The CDR3 consists of 15 residues. Germline CDR1 is SGHTA and CDR2 is FQGNSA. CDR3 coding DNA: TGTGCCAGCAGCATTAGCGGGATTGGCACAGATACGCAGTATTTT. As protein: CASSISGIGTDTQYF. Together with reference TRBV7-2 and TRBJ2-3, the CDR3 gives the full variable domain: GAGVSQSPSNKVTEKGKDVELRCDPISGHTALYWYRQSLGQGLEFLIYFQGNSAPDKSGLPSDRFSAERTGGSVSTLTIQRTQQEDSAVYLCASSISGIGTDTQYFGPGTRLTVL.

The V and J genes are TRBV4-1 and TRBJ1-5; a possible D gene is TRBD1 (6 bases). The CDR3 is 13 amino acids. V gave up 1 base and J gave up 5 bases, with 6 bases separating them. The germline V gene has CDR1 MGHRA and CDR2 YSYEKL. In nucleotides, the CDR3 is TGCGCCAGCAGCCAAGCAGGGGATCAGCCCCAGCATTTT. Translated, it gives CASSQAGDQPQHF.

The rearrangement joins TRBV7-9 to TRBJ2-1; D gene uncertain. Germline CDR1 reads SEHNR; CDR2 reads FQNEAQ (reference sequence). The V end lost 2 bases, the J end lost 0 bases, and 5 bases lay between the germline ends. This CDR3 has 14 residues. In nucleotides, the CDR3 is TGTGCCAGCAGCTTAACTCTCTCCTACAATGAGCAGTTCTTC. This codes for CASSLTLSYNEQFF.

In this sample, this clone turned up once. The chain employs TRBV10-2 and TRBJ1-1, with D unclear. V dropped 0 bases and J dropped 3 bases, with 14 bases sitting between them. The CDR3 totals 16 residues. The V gene's germline CDR1 is WSHSY and CDR2 SAAADI. Here the CDR3 reads CASSESRRVYDTEAFF. The CDR3 DNA reads TGCGCCAGCAGTGAGTCACGCCGGGTTTATGACACTGAAGCTTTCTTT.

The chain couples TRBV5-1 to TRBJ2-4; D is perhaps TRBD2 (5 bases). Per the germline V gene, CDR1 is SGHRS and CDR2 is YFSETQ. Trimming shortened V by 1 base and J by 8 bases, and 13 bases separated the two germline ends. The CDR3 consists of 14 residues. Here the CDR3 DNA reads TGCGCCAGCAGCTTGAAAAGGATGGAGGACATTCAGTACTTC. Translating it yields CASSLKRMEDIQYF.

This clone was seen a handful of times. The V call is TRBV18, the J call TRBJ2-6, with no clear D. The CDR3 sequence is 16 residues long. With 6 bases removed from V and 0 bases from J, the gap between germline ends came to 12 bases. Per the germline V gene, CDR1 is KGHSH and CDR2 is LQKENI. CDR3 in DNA: TGTGCCAGCTCTCCCCGTGGGCACTCTGGGGCCAACGTCCTGACTTTC. It encodes CASSPRGHSGANVLTF.

This chain joins TRBV10-3 and TRBJ2-1; 11 nucleotides line up with TRBD2. Trimming at V came to 4 bases and at J to 5 bases, leaving 19 bases not matched to a gene. This CDR3 spans 20 amino acids. From germline, CDR1 is ENHRY and CDR2 SYGVKD. The CDR3 DNA reads TGTGCCATCAGTGCCTCAGGGACTAGCGGACAAGCGGGGATAAACAATGAGCAGTTCTTC. It yields the protein CAISASGTSGQAGINNEQFF.

Of note for this clone: A read error may account for a junction end that differs from germline. The rearrangement joins TRBV27 to TRBJ1-1; 8 nucleotides agree with TRBD1. The CDR3 is 14 residues long. Looked up from germline, CDR1 is MNHEY and CDR2 is SMNVEV (reference sequence). In DNA form, the CDR3 reads TGTGCCAGCAGTGGACAGGGATTGAATACTGAAGCTTTCTTT. It encodes CASSGQGLNTEAFF.

The chain uses TRBV25-1 and TRBJ1-1; TRBD1 matches 11 bases. The J segment lost 6 bases and the V segment lost 5 bases, leaving 5 bases of the junction unmatched. The CDR3 is 14 residues long. The germline gives CDR1 MGHDK, CDR2 SYGVNS. The DNA of the CDR3 is TGTGCCAGCAGTCGTGGACAGGGGGCTTCTGAAGCTTTCTTT. Translated: CASSRGQGASEAFF.

V and J are TRBV30 and TRBJ1-4; D gene uncertain. The CDR3 spans 15 residues. Trimming removed 4 bases at V and 0 bases at J, with 12 bases between. The germline V gene encodes CDR1 GTSNPN and CDR2 SVGIG (reference sequence). CDR3 bases: TGTGCCTGGACCGGGAAATTGGCAACTAATGAAAAACTGTTTTTT. Translation gives CAWTGKLATNEKLFF.